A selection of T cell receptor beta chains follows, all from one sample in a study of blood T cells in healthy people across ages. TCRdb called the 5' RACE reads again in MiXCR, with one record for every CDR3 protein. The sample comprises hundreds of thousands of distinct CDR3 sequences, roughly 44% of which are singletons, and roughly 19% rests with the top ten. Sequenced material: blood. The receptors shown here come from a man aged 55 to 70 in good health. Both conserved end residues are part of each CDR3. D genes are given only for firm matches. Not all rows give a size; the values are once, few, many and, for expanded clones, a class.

CDR3 protein: CASRSDVRSGANVLTF
CDR3 DNA: TGTGCCAGCAGGTCGGACGTACGCTCTGGGGCCAACGTCCTGACTTTC
V gene: TRBV5-8
J gene: TRBJ2-6
clone size: -
D gene: -

CDR3 protein: CATSRVRGDSPLHF
CDR3 DNA: TGTGCCACCAGCAGAGTTAGGGGGGATTCACCCCTCCACTTT
V gene: TRBV15
J gene: TRBJ1-6
clone size: -
D gene: -

CDR3 protein: CSGLAALGSILGSDNEQFF
CDR3 DNA: TGCAGCGGACTAGCGGCCCTGGGTTCGATCTTGGGGTCGGACAATGAGCAGTTCTTC
V gene: TRBV20-1
J gene: TRBJ2-1
clone size: few
D gene: TRBD2

CDR3 protein: CASSLSLETQYF
CDR3 DNA: TGTGCCAGCAGTCTCTCCCTAGAGACCCAGTACTTC
V gene: TRBV12-3/TRBV12-4
J gene: TRBJ2-5
clone size: many
D gene: -

CDR3 protein: CASSNTGTSYADTQYF
CDR3 DNA: TGTGCCAGCAGCAATACCGGGACTAGTTATGCAGATACGCAGTATTTT
V gene: TRBV11-2
J gene: TRBJ2-3
clone size: many
D gene: TRBD2

CDR3 protein: CASSIPRAEQYF
CDR3 DNA: TGTGCCAGCAGCATTCCCAGGGCCGAGCAGTACTTC
V gene: TRBV5-4
J gene: TRBJ2-7
clone size: -
D gene: -

CDR3 protein: CSVRQGASKTQYF
CDR3 DNA: TGCAGCGTTCGACAGGGGGCAAGTAAGACCCAGTACTTC
V gene: TRBV29-1
J gene: TRBJ2-5
clone size: -
D gene: TRBD1

CDR3 protein: CASSFGSATDTQYF
CDR3 DNA: TGTGCCAGCAGTTTCGGGAGTGCCACAGATACGCAGTATTTT
V gene: TRBV6-6
J gene: TRBJ2-3
clone size: -
D gene: -

CDR3 protein: CAGGQDPTVIEAFF
CDR3 DNA: TGTGCCGGCGGCCAAGATCCCACAGTTATAGAAGCTTTCTTT
V gene: TRBV4-2
J gene: TRBJ1-1
clone size: -
D gene: -

CDR3 protein: CASSLGGGDNYGYTF
CDR3 DNA: TGTGCCAGCAGCTTAGGAGGGGGGGATAACTATGGCTACACCTTC
V gene: TRBV7-6
J gene: TRBJ1-2
clone size: few
D gene: -

CDR3 protein: CASSQTYRDEQYF
CDR3 DNA: TGCGCCAGCAGCCAAACGTACAGAGACGAGCAGTACTTC
V gene: TRBV4-1
J gene: TRBJ2-7
clone size: few
D gene: -